One and the same sample provided the 9 T cell receptor beta chains below, sequenced in a study of T-cell reconstitution after alpha-beta-depleted transplantation in children. Unique molecular identifiers were used in preparing the TCRbeta library. TCRdb redid the calling of the PCR reads with MiXCR, one entry per CDR3 protein. The table has about 610,000 distinct CDR3 sequences, about 10% seen once. Specimen: PBMCs from the stem cell graft donor, collected from the stem cell graft. The receptors come from a human donor who donated a stem cell graft to a child with acute myeloid leukemia.

This clonotype was counted between two and nine times. The chain links TRBV27 to TRBJ1-6; 7 nucleotides agree with TRBD1. The ends lost 0 bases at V and 6 bases at J; junction bases unmatched: 5. Germline loops: CDR1 MNHEY, CDR2 SMNVEV (reference sequence). CDR3 length equals 16 residues. The CDR3 here is CASSLSGDRFNSPLHF. The CDR3 DNA reads as TGTGCCAGCAGTTTATCGGGGGACAGATTTAATTCACCCCTCCACTTT.

In its sample, this clonotype was seen many times. The chain uses TRBV12-3 or TRBV12-4 and TRBJ1-3; D gene uncertain. The CDR3 has 16 amino acids. With 6 bases removed from V and 0 bases from J, the gap between germline ends came to 15 bases. CDR3 sequence (DNA): TGTGCCAGCAGCCGAGGCAGTCTGGGCTCTGGAAACACCATATATTTT. It translates to CASSRGSLGSGNTIYF.

V usage is TRBV12-3 or TRBV12-4 and J usage is TRBJ2-3; D remains ambiguous. CDR3 length: 13 residues. Trimming pared 5 bases from V and 8 bases from J, leaving 14 bases between. CDR3 amino acids: CASSAPPRRTQYF. The CDR3, as DNA: TGTGCCAGCAGTGCCCCCCCCCGGCGTACGCAGTATTTT.

This clonotype was detected ten times or more. V usage is TRBV28 and J usage is TRBJ2-5, with a weak D call TRBD2 (6 bases). Trimming took 5 bases from V and 4 from J, leaving 17 bases between them. The CDR3 has 15 amino acids. Germline CDR1 is MDHEN and CDR2 is SYDVKM. For the CDR3, the DNA is TGTGCCAGCAGTAGACCCGGGAGCCCTGGAGAGACCCAGTACTTC. This gives the protein CASSRPGSPGETQYF.

Worth noting for this clonotype: One junction end disagrees with the germline gene, perhaps due to a read error. In DNA form, the CDR3 reads TGCAGTGCTAGGGGCGGGAGTCAGAACGCTGAAGCTTTCTTT. Protein product: CSARGGSQNAEAFF. The rearrangement joins TRBV20-1 to TRBJ1-1; D not certain. CDR3 length: 14 amino acids. The V gene's germline CDR1 is DFQATT and CDR2 SNEGSKA (reference sequence).

This chain's CDR3 is CASSPPATNEKLFF. DNA for the CDR3: TGTGCCAGCTCACCACCGGCAACTAATGAAAAACTGTTTTTT. The V gene is TRBV18, the J gene TRBJ1-4; the D is unclear. V lost 0 bases, J lost 0 bases, and 2 bases lay in between. This CDR3 comprises 14 residues. Germline V gives CDR1 KGHSH, CDR2 LQKENI.

This clonotype was counted many times. V usage is TRBV7-2 and J usage is TRBJ2-5; 14 bases agree with TRBD2. Germline V gene sequence: CDR1 SGHTA, CDR2 FQGNSA. The CDR3 is 14 amino acids. Trimming took 7 bases from V and 4 from J; bases not matched to a gene: 2. CDR3: CASMGLAGAETQYF. Written as DNA, the CDR3 is TGTGCCAGCATGGGACTAGCGGGAGCAGAGACCCAGTACTTC.

This clonotype was found many times. V gene TRBV20-1 combines with J gene TRBJ2-7, with 9 positions matching TRBD2. Trimming removed 6 bases from V and 4 bases from J; junction bases left unmatched: 16. Germline values: CDR1 DFQATT, CDR2 SNEGSKA (reference sequence). The CDR3 covers 16 residues. In nucleotides, the CDR3 is TGCAGTGCCACGGGTGTGGGAGGACTAGCGTCTTACGAGCAGTACTTC. As protein: CSATGVGGLASYEQYF.

This clonotype was picked up many times. The rearrangement joins TRBV2 to TRBJ2-1; tentatively, D is TRBD1 or TRBD2 (5 bases each). CDR3 length equals 13 residues. Per the germline V gene, CDR1 is SNHLY and CDR2 is FYNNEI. V was clipped by 6 bases and J by 10 bases, with 16 bases between them. Here the CDR3 reads CASSPTGPWEQFF. As DNA, the CDR3 is TGTGCCAGCAGCCCCACGGGGCCCTGGGAGCAGTTCTTC.